A single sample is the source of the 14 T cell receptor beta chains below, sequenced in a study of blood T cells in healthy people across ages. Combining a sample-barcoded 5' primer with a J-beta primer mix, a second PCR ran for about 7 to 12 cycles. MiXCR, applied by TCRdb to the 5' RACE reads, yields one record per CDR3 protein. The sample shows about 640,000 distinct CDR3 sequences, 58% of them seen only once. Sample: blood. Source of these receptors: a man in his sixties in good health.

The chain is built from TRBV4-1 and TRBJ1-2, with no clear D. V shed 4 bases and J shed 0 bases, with 9 bases lying between them. The germline V gene encodes CDR1 MGHRA and CDR2 YSYEKL. This CDR3 has 14 amino acids. As DNA, the CDR3 is TGCGCCAGCAGCCCGCACTTGACTAACTATGGCTACACCTTC. This sequence encodes CASSPHLTNYGYTF.

This clonotype was picked up one time. The rearrangement uses TRBV7-3 and TRBJ2-1; 16 positions agree with TRBD2. V shed 4 bases, J shed 11 bases, and the junction held 2 bases outside the gene matches. The CDR3 is 14 residues long. Germline-derived CDR1 and CDR2 are SGHTA and FQGTGA. The CDR3 is CASSSGLAGGKQFF. CDR3 sequence (DNA): TGTGCCAGCAGCTCGGGACTAGCGGGAGGGAAGCAGTTCTTC.

The chain links TRBV5-6 to TRBJ2-6; D remains ambiguous. Germline V gene lookup returns CDR1 SGHDT and CDR2 YYEEEE. The CDR3 length is 15 residues. V lost 4 bases and J lost 1, with 9 bases in between. The CDR3: CASSPGWSGANVLTF. The CDR3 nucleotides are TGTGCCAGCAGCCCCGGGTGGTCTGGGGCCAACGTCCTGACTTTC.

This clonotype has only a few counts. CDR3 nucleotides: TGTGCCAGCAGTTACACCACAGGGAGGACCCCCTACGAGCAGTACTTC. The encoded protein is CASSYTTGRTPYEQYF. The genes are TRBV6-5 and TRBJ2-7; D assignment may be TRBD1 or TRBD2 (6 bases each). The length of the CDR3 is 16 residues. Trimming removed 2 bases from V and 2 bases from J, with 16 bases in between. Germline V gene sequence: CDR1 MNHEY, CDR2 SVGAGI.

The chain recombines TRBV5-6 with TRBJ2-7; 9 positions match TRBD1. V gave up 1 base and J gave up 2 bases; unmatched junction bases: 7. From germline, CDR1 is SGHDT and CDR2 YYEEEE. The CDR3 runs to 16 residues. CDR3 sequence (DNA): TGTGCCAGCAGCTTGCTCCCGGGACAGGGAGCCTACGAGCAGTACTTC. This sequence encodes CASSLLPGQGAYEQYF.

V is TRBV2 and J is TRBJ2-3; TRBD1 matches at 12 bases. The CDR3 is 15 amino acids. The ends lost 4 bases at V and 4 bases at J; junction bases unmatched: 3. The germline gives CDR1 SNHLY, CDR2 FYNNEI. The CDR3 spells CASSGDRGLSDTQYF. For the CDR3, the DNA is TGTGCCAGCAGTGGGGACAGGGGGCTGTCAGATACGCAGTATTTT.

The chain carries TRBV7-9 and TRBJ2-1; D is possibly TRBD1 or TRBD2 (5 bases each). Trimming took 1 base from V and 7 from J, leaving 11 bases between them. Per germline, CDR1 SEHNR and CDR2 FQNEAQ (reference sequence). The CDR3 spans 14 residues. The CDR3 DNA follows: TGTGCCAGCAGCTTAGTGAGCAGGGAGAATGAGCAGTTCTTC. It specifies CASSLVSRENEQFF.

The CDR3 coding sequence is TGTGCCAGTAGTTTCATGTTCTGGGACTATGGCTACACCTTC. It yields the protein CASSFMFWDYGYTF. V and J are TRBV19 and TRBJ1-2; D unclear. The CDR3 runs 14 residues. The germline CDR1 and CDR2 sequences are LNHDA and SQIVND (reference sequence). With 5 bases removed from V and 3 bases from J, the gap between germline ends came to 13 bases.

J is TRBJ1-2 and V is TRBV7-9, with D tentatively TRBD1 (5 bases). The CDR3 loop spans 12 amino acids. Germline CDR1 is SEHNR and CDR2 is FQNEAQ (reference sequence). V was cut by 11 bases and J by 4 bases, with 14 bases left in between. The CDR3 DNA reads TGTGCCCTCCGCCCAGGGACCTATGGCTACACCTTC. It yields the protein CALRPGTYGYTF.

This chain joins TRBV10-3 and TRBJ2-4; a possible D gene is TRBD2 (7 bases). The DNA end favors TRBJ2-7, so the J call may be wrong. The CDR3 length is 16 residues. Per the germline V gene, CDR1 is ENHRY and CDR2 is SYGVKD. CDR3: CAISDRGGGNPCEQYF. CDR3 sequence (DNA): TGTGCCATCAGTGATCGAGGCGGGGGCAACCCCTGCGAGCAGTACTTC.

The V gene is TRBV4-1, the J gene TRBJ2-7, with 13 bases lining up with TRBD2. V lost 4 bases and J lost 2; bases outside the gene matches: 2. Germline loops: CDR1 MGHRA, CDR2 YSYEKL. The CDR3 totals 15 residues. DNA for the CDR3: TGCGCCAGCAGCCTACTAGCGGGGGGGCCCTACGAGCAGTACTTC. Translating gives CASSLLAGGPYEQYF.

This clonotype has a handful of counts. V and J are TRBV7-2 and TRBJ1-2; tentatively, D is TRBD1 (5 bases). The CDR3 runs 13 residues. CDR1 and CDR2 from the germline V gene are SGHTA and FQGNSA. Between the trimmed V and J ends, which lost 2 bases and 9 bases, there was a span of 13 bases. CDR3 protein: CASSLRGGNSYTF. CDR3 nucleotides: TGTGCCAGCAGCTTACGCGGGGGTAATAGCTACACCTTC.

The chain carries TRBV12-3 or TRBV12-4 and TRBJ2-3; D is unresolved. CDR3 length: 13 residues. The V end lost 5 bases, the J end lost 0 bases, and 6 bases lay between the germline ends. In DNA form, the CDR3 reads TGTGCCAGCAGTGCCCCTAGCACAGATACGCAGTATTTT. Translation gives CASSAPSTDTQYF.

This rearrangement joins TRBV20-1 to TRBJ2-5, with D maybe TRBD2 (6 bases). Trimming left V 6 bases short and J 0 bases short, with 11 bases between. The CDR3 spans 13 residues. The germline CDR1 and CDR2 sequences are DFQATT and SNEGSKA (reference sequence). The CDR3 region is CSAFRGYQETQYF. Written as DNA, the CDR3 is TGCAGTGCCTTCCGGGGGTACCAAGAGACCCAGTACTTC.